The text below deals with one TCR beta chain. These data originate in a study of identical twins. TCRdb recomputed calls from the 5' RACE reads with MiXCR, one row per CDR3 protein. The table lists 500,000 to 600,000 distinct CDR3 sequences, about 20% of them singletons. This CDR3 is built from 15 residues. The germline CDR1 and CDR2 sequences are DFQATT and SNEGSKA (reference sequence). Trimming took 1 base from V and 4 from J; bases not matched to a gene: 6. These data were likewise used in another study, on T cells expressing NK-cell markers. That report adds: Dominant NKG2C+ clonotypes in six donors made up roughly 1.0-7.0% of CD8+ T cells. Dominance of the CD3+CD56-NKG2C+ fraction by these clonotypes also held in several donors.

The TCR comes from a young woman in good health. Sequences were obtained from CD4+ T cells sorted from blood. The chain joins TRBV20-1 to TRBJ2-5; TRBD2 agrees at 10 bases. CDR3 nucleotide sequence: TGCAGTGCTAGAGTCGCTAGCGGGGGCCTAGAGACCCAGTACTTC. Its translation: CSARVASGGLETQYF.